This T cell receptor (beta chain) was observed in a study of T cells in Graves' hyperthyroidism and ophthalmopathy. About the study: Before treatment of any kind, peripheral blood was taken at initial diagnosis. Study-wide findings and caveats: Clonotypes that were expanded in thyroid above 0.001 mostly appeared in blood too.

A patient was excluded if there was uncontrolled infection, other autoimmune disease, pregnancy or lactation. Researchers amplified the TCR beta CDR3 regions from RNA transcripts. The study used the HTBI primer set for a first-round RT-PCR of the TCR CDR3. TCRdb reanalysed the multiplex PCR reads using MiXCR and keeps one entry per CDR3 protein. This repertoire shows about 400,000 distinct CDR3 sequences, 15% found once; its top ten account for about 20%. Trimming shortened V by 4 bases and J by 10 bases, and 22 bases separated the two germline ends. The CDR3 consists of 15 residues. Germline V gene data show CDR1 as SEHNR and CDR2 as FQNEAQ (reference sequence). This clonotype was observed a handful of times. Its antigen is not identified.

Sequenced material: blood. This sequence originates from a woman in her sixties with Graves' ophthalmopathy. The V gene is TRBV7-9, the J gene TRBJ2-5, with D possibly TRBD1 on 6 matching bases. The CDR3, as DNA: TGTGCCAGCAGCTCCGACCCCCGGGACCCAGGGGACCAGTACTTC. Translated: CASSSDPRDPGDQYF.